This passage covers 16 T cell receptor beta chains from one sample sequenced in a study of chemoradiotherapy in HPV16-positive cancers. Assay used: immunoSEQ multiplex PCR; TCRdb lists only in-frame clones, some missing. The sample has some 5,700 clones; about 69% are singletons. This specimen was tumor tissue, taken from a patient who underwent chemoradiotherapy. The source is a human donor with HPV-associated anogenital cancer.

This clone was detected a few times. The chain employs TRBV5-1 and TRBJ2-1, with 12 bases identical to TRBD2. The CDR3 loop spans 18 amino acids. V shed 4 bases, J shed 0 bases, and the junction held 8 bases outside the gene matches. Germline loops: CDR1 SGHRS, CDR2 YFSETQ. The CDR3 coding sequence is TGCGCCAGCAGCCGTGGGGCTAGCGGGAGGGGCTCCTACAATGAGCAGTTCTTC. Amino acid sequence: CASSRGASGRGSYNEQFF.

Written as DNA, the CDR3 is TGTGCCAGCAGCGGGGGTAGCAGCTCCTACGAGCAGTACTTC. This codes for CASSGGSSSYEQYF. The rearrangement uses TRBV9 and TRBJ2-7, with no clear D. Germline-derived CDR1 and CDR2 are SGDLS and YYNGEE. The length of the CDR3 is 14 residues. Trimming removed 3 bases at V and 0 bases at J, with 10 bases between. Based on the CDR3 plus reference TRBV9 and TRBJ2-7, the full variable domain is DSGVTQTPKHLITATGQRVTLRCSPRSGDLSVYWYQQSLDQGLQFLIQYYNGEERAKGNILERFSAQQFPDLHSELNLSSLELGDSALYFCASSGGSSSYEQYFGPGTRLTVT.

This sequence joins TRBV7-8 and TRBJ1-6; TRBD1 aligns across 12 bases. The CDR3 extends over 17 amino acids. Germline-derived CDR1 and CDR2 are SGHVS and FQNEAQ. J was trimmed by 9 bases and V by 4 bases; bases with no gene match: 10. CDR3 nucleotides: TGTGCCAGCAGCTCCGGGACAGGGGGCTTGTTGAGTTCACCCCTCCACTTT. This encodes CASSSGTGGLLSSPLHF.

By its share, this clone is large. One junction end disagrees with the germline gene, perhaps due to a read error. V gene TRBV7-7 combines with J gene TRBJ2-2; a possible D gene is TRBD1 (6 bases). Germline-derived CDR1 and CDR2 are SSHAT and FNYEAQ (reference sequence). CDR3 length: 14 residues. The CDR3 loop reads CASSQQGFTGELFF. CDR3 bases: TGTGCTAGCAGCCAGCAGGGGTTTACCGGGGAGCTGTTTTTT. Complete variable domain (other parts from reference TRBV7-7 and TRBJ2-2): GAGVSQSPRYKVTKRGQDVTLRCDPISSHATLYWYQQALGQGPEFLTYFNYEAQPDKSGLPSDRFSAERPEGSISTLTIQRTEQRDSAMYRCASSQQGFTGELFFGEGSRLTVL.

V usage is TRBV6-5 and J usage is TRBJ1-3; no clear D. The germline V gene encodes CDR1 MNHEY and CDR2 SVGAGI. The CDR3 is 15 amino acids. Trimming removed 5 bases from V and 0 bases from J, with 11 bases in between. The CDR3 reads CASSRQLVSGNTIYF. As DNA, the CDR3 is TGTGCCAGCAGTCGCCAATTAGTCTCTGGAAACACCATATATTTT.

This chain links TRBV6-1 with TRBJ2-7; no clear D. This CDR3 spans 12 amino acids. Trimming took off 4 bases at V and 1 base at J, with 5 bases between the two ends. Germline V gene data show CDR1 as MNHNS and CDR2 as SASEGT. The CDR3 reads CASSVKSYEQYF. The CDR3 DNA is TGTGCCAGCAGTGTCAAGTCCTACGAGCAGTACTTC.

V usage is TRBV6-1 and J usage is TRBJ2-7; no definite D call. V lost 6 bases and J lost 0, with 9 bases in between. CDR3 length: 13 residues. The germline gives CDR1 MNHNS, CDR2 SASEGT. The CDR3 nucleotides are TGTGCCAGCAGGGCGGCAAGCTCCTACGAGCAGTACTTC. It is translated as CASRAASSYEQYF.

The chain uses TRBV29-1 and TRBJ2-1, with TRBD2 matching 10 bases. The CDR3 loop spans 14 amino acids. The V and J ends lost 4 bases and 9 bases, in that order; junction bases with no gene match: 9. Germline CDR1 is SQVTM and CDR2 is ANQGSEA. The DNA for the CDR3 is TGCAGCGTTGCGGCTAGCGGGAGATCGAGTGAGCAGTTCTTC. Its protein is CSVAASGRSSEQFF.

This clone was counted only a few times. V usage is TRBV5-1 and J usage is TRBJ2-5, with 9 bases lining up with TRBD2. V was pared by 4 bases and J by 5 bases, with 18 bases of the junction left unmatched. The CDR3 is made up of 18 amino acids. Germline V gene lookup returns CDR1 SGHRS and CDR2 YFSETQ. CDR3 coding DNA: TGCGCCAGCAGCCCGGGAACCCGGTTTGCGGGAGGGCGTGAGACCCAGTACTTC. Residues: CASSPGTRFAGGRETQYF.

The chain has TRBV2 and TRBJ1-3; 10 bases are shared with TRBD1. Germline trimming cut 6 bases from V and 0 bases from J; bases unmatched to any gene: 2. This CDR3 is 15 amino acids long. The germline gives CDR1 SNHLY, CDR2 FYNNEI. CDR3 nucleotide sequence: TGTGCCAGCAGGACAGGGGGCCGCTCTGGAAACACCATATATTTT. It codes for CASRTGGRSGNTIYF.

The V and J genes are TRBV7-3 and TRBJ1-1; TRBD1 matches at 7 bases. Germline CDR1 is SGHTA and CDR2 is FQGTGA. CDR3 length: 13 residues. V was clipped by 3 bases and J by 8 bases; unmatched bases: 6. Here the CDR3 reads CASSFRQGTEAFF. CDR3 sequence (DNA): TGTGCCAGCAGCTTCCGACAGGGAACCGAAGCTTTCTTT.

The chain combines TRBV11-1 with TRBJ2-1; D not resolved. The length of the CDR3 is 14 residues. The V end lost 7 bases, the J end lost 4 bases, and 14 bases lay between the germline ends. Per germline, CDR1 SGHAT and CDR2 FQDESV (reference sequence). In DNA, the CDR3 is TGTGCCAGCATCCCAAGATGGGGATACAATGAGCAGTTCTTC. The encoded protein is CASIPRWGYNEQFF.

The chain has TRBV10-3 and TRBJ2-1; unclear D gene. Trimming removed 3 bases at V and 10 bases at J, with 10 bases between. The CDR3 contains 12 residues. Germline CDR1 reads ENHRY; CDR2 reads SYGVKD. CDR3 nucleotide sequence: TGTGCCATCAGTGACCCGAATCGGGAGCAGTTCTTC. It is translated as CAISDPNREQFF.

The chain combines TRBV7-6 with TRBJ1-1, with 7 bases identical to TRBD1. The CDR3 sequence is 14 residues long. Germline V CDR1 and CDR2: SGHVS, FNYEAQ. Trimming removed 3 bases from V and 4 bases from J; junction bases left unmatched: 5. CDR3 coding DNA: TGTGCCAGCAGCTTTGGACAGGAGGGCACTGAAGCTTTCTTT. Translated, it gives CASSFGQEGTEAFF.

The rearrangement uses TRBV6-4 and TRBJ2-7, with D perhaps matching TRBD2 (6 bases). CDR1 is MRHNA, CDR2 SNTAGT, per germline. The CDR3 contains 13 residues. V was trimmed by 4 bases and J by 4 bases, leaving 11 bases between them. Here the CDR3 DNA reads TGTGCCAGCAGTGTAGAGGAGGGGTACGAGCAGTACTTC. Protein: CASSVEEGYEQYF.

V gene TRBV7-9 combines with J gene TRBJ1-1; 7 bases map to TRBD1. This CDR3 has 16 amino acids. The germline CDR1 and CDR2 sequences are SEHNR and FQNEAQ (reference sequence). V was pared by 3 bases and J by 0 bases, with 7 bases of the junction left unmatched. CDR3 sequence: CASSLGAGGVNTEAFF. The CDR3 nucleotides read TGTGCCAGCAGCTTGGGCGCAGGGGGGGTGAACACTGAAGCTTTCTTT.